The 28 T cell receptor beta chains reported below all come from one sample, sequenced in a study of cytomegalovirus exposure and HLA in healthy donors. The PCR had 60 Vbeta and 13 Jbeta primers. Data came from immunoSEQ multiplex PCR; TCRdb stores just in-frame clones and leaves some out. The data hold around 220,000 clones, with around three quarters observed a single time. Sequences were obtained from PBMCs. The source is a middle-aged man in good health and CMV-seronegative.

CDR3 in DNA: TGTGCCATCAGTGAGCCCCCTGCAGGGGGCGCCCGTTTTGGGGAAAAACTGTTTTTT. Encoded protein: CAISEPPAGGARFGEKLFF. The genes are TRBV10-3 and TRBJ1-4; 8 nucleotides agree with TRBD1. In germline, CDR1 is ENHRY, CDR2 SYGVKD. J was trimmed by 8 bases and V by 2 bases; bases with no gene match: 19. The CDR3 sequence is 19 residues long.

The chain is built from TRBV4-3 and TRBJ2-7; D is unclear. The CDR3 covers 16 residues. Germline lookup yields CDR1 LGHNA and CDR2 YSLEER. Trimming cost V 2 bases and J 0 bases, with 14 bases left between them. This CDR3 reads CASSQMRHQLSYEQYF. In DNA form, the CDR3 reads TGCGCCAGCAGCCAAATGCGACACCAACTCTCCTACGAGCAGTACTTC.

This chain uses TRBV6-5 with TRBJ1-2, with D perhaps matching TRBD1 (6 bases). V dropped 6 bases and J dropped 4 bases, with 12 bases sitting between them. Germline CDR1 reads MNHEY; CDR2 reads SVGAGI. The CDR3 has 13 amino acids. In DNA form, the CDR3 reads TGTGCCAGCAGCCCAGGGGCCCTCTATGGCTACACCTTC. Its translation: CASSPGALYGYTF.

V usage is TRBV11-2 and J usage is TRBJ1-2, with TRBD1 matching over 8 bases. J lost 2 bases, V lost 5 bases, and 7 bases had no gene match. CDR3 length equals 15 residues. Germline V gene data show CDR1 as SGHAT and CDR2 as FQNNGV. The DNA for the CDR3 is TGTGCCAGCAGCATAACAGGGGGGATGAACTATGGCTACACCTTC. This encodes CASSITGGMNYGYTF.

This rearrangement joins TRBV7-8 to TRBJ1-2; 11 bases map to TRBD1. The V gene end was trimmed by 4 bases and the J gene end by 4 bases; junction bases not matched to a gene: 2. The germline CDR1 and CDR2 sequences are SGHVS and FQNEAQ. This CDR3 is built from 14 residues. The CDR3 coding sequence is TGTGCCAGCAGCTACGGGACAGGGGGCTATGGCTACACCTTC. It encodes CASSYGTGGYGYTF.

This chain links TRBV6-5 with TRBJ2-7; TRBD2 might be the D (5 bases). V was trimmed by 6 bases and J by 6 bases, leaving 12 bases between them. From germline, CDR1 is MNHEY and CDR2 SVGAGI. This CDR3 is 12 amino acids long. Written as DNA, the CDR3 is TGTGCCAGCAGGGGGATGGCGGGCGAGCAGTACTTC. This sequence encodes CASRGMAGEQYF.

The sample holds a few counts of this clone. The rearrangement links TRBV13 to TRBJ1-4; D is undetermined. The CDR3 loop spans 13 amino acids. From germline, CDR1 is PRHDT and CDR2 FYEKMQ (reference sequence). The V and J ends lost 0 bases and 11 bases respectively, with 10 bases between them. The CDR3 nucleotides read TGTGCCAGCAGCTTAGGCCTAAAGCGGAAACTGTTTTTT. Translation: CASSLGLKRKLFF.

V and J are TRBV18 and TRBJ2-1, with 9 nucleotides matching TRBD2. Losses at the gene ends were 3 bases for V and 4 bases for J; bases not matched to a gene: 4. The CDR3 sequence is 15 residues long. Germline assignment: CDR1 KGHSH and CDR2 LQKENI. CDR3 in DNA: TGTGCCAGCTCACCCGTAGCGGGAGCTTACAATGAGCAGTTCTTC. Translating gives CASSPVAGAYNEQFF.

The V call is TRBV7-9, the J call TRBJ1-2; 8 positions match TRBD1. This CDR3 is built from 14 residues. Germline assignment: CDR1 SEHNR and CDR2 FQNEAQ (reference sequence). Germline trimming cut 7 bases from V and 5 bases from J; bases unmatched to any gene: 9. CDR3 bases: TGTGCCAGCACCAATGGACAGGGACAATATGGCTACACCTTC. Residues: CASTNGQGQYGYTF. The whole variable domain, filled in from reference TRBV7-9 and TRBJ1-2, reads DTGVSQNPRHKITKRGQNVTFRCDPISEHNRLYWYRQTLGQGPEFLTYFQNEAQLEKSRLLSDRFSAERPKGSFSTLEIQRTEQGDSAMYLCASTNGQGQYGYTFGSGTRLTVV.

This clone occurred a few times. The J gene is TRBJ2-7, the V gene TRBV19, with TRBD2 identical over 7 bases. Germline V gives CDR1 LNHDA, CDR2 SQIVND (reference sequence). The CDR3 loop spans 14 amino acids. J gave up 4 bases and V 3 bases, and 6 bases lay outside the gene matches. CDR3 nucleotide sequence: TGTGCCAGTAGTATGGGAAAGGGACTATACGAGCAGTACTTC. It yields the protein CASSMGKGLYEQYF.

V and J are TRBV2 and TRBJ2-5; 7 bases match TRBD2. J lost 5 bases, V lost 6 bases, and 3 bases had no gene match. Per germline, CDR1 SNHLY and CDR2 FYNNEI. The CDR3 covers 12 residues. DNA of the CDR3: TGTGCCAGCAGCGGACTAGTTGAGACCCAGTACTTC. Translation gives CASSGLVETQYF.

This sequence joins TRBV5-1 and TRBJ2-7, with TRBD1 identical over 8 bases. The CDR3 runs 15 residues. With V trimmed by 4 bases and J by 2 bases, 8 bases remained unmatched. CDR1 SGHRS and CDR2 YFSETQ come from the germline V gene. The CDR3 sequence: CASSPSTGGTYEQYF. The CDR3, as DNA: TGCGCCAGCAGCCCCTCAACAGGGGGGACCTACGAGCAGTACTTC.

The chain couples TRBV18 to TRBJ2-7, with a tentative D call TRBD2 (6 bases). Germline V gives CDR1 KGHSH, CDR2 LQKENI. V was clipped by 3 bases and J by 2 bases, with 11 bases between them. This CDR3 region has 14 residues. The CDR3 here is CASSPGRNTYEQYF. DNA for the CDR3: TGTGCCAGCTCACCGGGGAGGAATACCTACGAGCAGTACTTC.

V gene TRBV4-2 combines with J gene TRBJ1-4; TRBD1 matches at 7 bases. The CDR3 loop spans 16 amino acids. Germline CDR1 is LGHNA and CDR2 is YNFKEQ. J lost 8 bases, V lost 3 bases, and 12 bases had no gene match. CDR3 region: CASSHPGQEGQEKLFF. The DNA of the CDR3 is TGTGCCAGCAGCCACCCTGGACAGGAGGGGCAAGAAAAACTGTTTTTT.

The chain is built from TRBV5-4 and TRBJ2-4; TRBD1 matches 8 bases. The CDR3 consists of 15 residues. V dropped 0 bases and J dropped 6; count of bases not matched to a gene: 5. Looked up from germline, CDR1 is SGHNT and CDR2 is YYREEE (reference sequence). The CDR3 DNA follows: TGTGCCAGCAGCTTGGTCGCAGGGGGCACAAACATTCAGTACTTC. This codes for CASSLVAGGTNIQYF.

This sequence joins TRBV7-2 and TRBJ1-2, with a weak D call TRBD1 (6 bases). This CDR3 region has 15 residues. Germline loops: CDR1 SGHTA, CDR2 FQGNSA. With 1 base removed from V and 8 bases from J, the gap between germline ends came to 17 bases. DNA of the CDR3: TGTGCCAGCAGCTTAGATGGTGGCAGGGGTTTCGGCTACACCTTC. It encodes CASSLDGGRGFGYTF.

V and J are TRBV19 and TRBJ1-2; D is unresolved. Germline V gives CDR1 LNHDA, CDR2 SQIVND (reference sequence). The V end was cut by 3 bases, the J end by 1 base, with 6 bases between. The CDR3 has 13 residues. This CDR3 reads CASSMGSNYGYTF. DNA of the CDR3: TGTGCCAGTAGTATGGGCAGTAACTATGGCTACACCTTC.

V and J are TRBV9 and TRBJ1-2; 7 bases map to TRBD1. Germline V gene lookup returns CDR1 SGDLS and CDR2 YYNGEE. V shed 7 bases and J 13 bases; nucleotides not matched to a gene: 10. CDR3 length: 11 amino acids. CDR3 sequence: CASGPLTGRTF. Written as DNA, the CDR3 is TGTGCCAGCGGACCATTGACAGGGCGCACCTTC.

The DNA of the CDR3 is TGTGCCAGCAGCGTAGGGCCCGACAGGGGAGGAGAGACCCAGTACTTC. This gives the protein CASSVGPDRGGETQYF. The J gene is TRBJ2-5, the V gene TRBV9; 8 bases match TRBD1. Looked up from germline, CDR1 is SGDLS and CDR2 is YYNGEE. Trimming removed 0 bases from V and 4 bases from J; junction bases left unmatched: 8. This CDR3 region has 16 residues.

The genes are TRBV19 and TRBJ1-5; TRBD1 matches at 7 bases. The germline V gene has CDR1 LNHDA and CDR2 SQIVND (reference sequence). This CDR3 region has 14 residues. J was trimmed by 7 bases and V by 2 bases; bases with no gene match: 5. CDR3 sequence: CASSITGDSQPQHF. In DNA form, the CDR3 reads TGTGCCAGTAGTATAACAGGGGATAGCCAGCCCCAGCATTTT.

The V and J genes are TRBV5-5 and TRBJ2-2; 7 nucleotides agree with TRBD2. The CDR3 runs to 14 residues. V lost 3 bases, J lost 6 bases, and 5 bases stayed unmatched. Per the germline V gene, CDR1 is SGHKS and CDR2 is YYEKEE (reference sequence). The CDR3 DNA reads as TGTGCCAGCAGCTGGGAGGGGCGGGCCGGGGAGCTGTTTTTT. Its protein is CASSWEGRAGELFF.

This sequence joins TRBV5-1 and TRBJ2-7; 13 nucleotides line up with TRBD2. V shed 0 bases and J 12 bases; nucleotides not matched to a gene: 12. This CDR3 contains 16 residues. From germline, CDR1 is SGHRS and CDR2 YFSETQ. CDR3 sequence (DNA): TGCGCCAGCAGCTTGGCGACTAGCGGGAGGCCTGAGGGACGGTACTTC. Residues: CASSLATSGRPEGRYF.

This chain uses TRBV7-6 with TRBJ2-7, with a tentative D call TRBD1 (5 bases). Trimming shortened V by 5 bases and J by 2 bases, and 16 bases separated the two germline ends. Germline CDR1 reads SGHVS; CDR2 reads FNYEAQ. The length of the CDR3 is 15 residues. The CDR3 here is CASSPRATGAYEQYF. The CDR3 DNA reads as TGTGCCAGCAGCCCCCGGGCAACAGGCGCCTACGAGCAGTACTTC.

This chain uses TRBV7-8 with TRBJ2-3; 11 nucleotides match TRBD2. Germline V gene lookup returns CDR1 SGHVS and CDR2 FQNEAQ. The ends lost 5 bases at V and 4 bases at J; junction bases unmatched: 11. The CDR3 runs 17 residues. The CDR3 bases are TGTGCCAGCAGCCTATCAATAGCGGGGGGGCCCCCAGATACGCAGTATTTT. This codes for CASSLSIAGGPPDTQYF.

This chain connects TRBV28 to TRBJ1-3; TRBD1 might be the D (6 bases). Germline CDR1 reads MDHEN; CDR2 reads SYDVKM. This CDR3 region has 14 residues. V gave up 5 bases and J gave up 15 bases, with 23 bases separating them. CDR3 DNA: TGTGCCAGCAGTGCCCAGATAAGTCAACAGGGAAGATATTTT. This encodes CASSAQISQQGRYF.

The rearrangement uses TRBV7-3 and TRBJ2-2; D is ambiguous. With 1 base removed from V and 7 bases from J, the gap between germline ends came to 10 bases. The CDR3 is 14 amino acids. From germline, CDR1 is SGHTA and CDR2 FQGTGA. CDR3 nucleotide sequence: TGTGCCAGCAGCTTAAGGTCAGCGCGCGGGGAGCTGTTTTTT. Translation gives CASSLRSARGELFF.

This clone appeared once. The genes are TRBV7-2 and TRBJ2-7; maybe TRBD1 (6 bases). Germline values: CDR1 SGHTA, CDR2 FQGNSA. The V gene lost 5 bases and the J gene lost 2 bases, with 10 bases spanning the gap. The CDR3 extends over 13 amino acids. The CDR3 sequence is CASSRDTTYEQYF. CDR3 bases: TGTGCCAGCAGCCGGGACACGACCTACGAGCAGTACTTC.

The chain carries TRBV5-6 and TRBJ2-3; D remains ambiguous. Per germline, CDR1 SGHDT and CDR2 YYEEEE. The CDR3 is 14 amino acids. Trimming removed 2 bases at V and 0 bases at J, with 7 bases between. The CDR3 here is CASSFVRSTDTQYF. CDR3 bases: TGTGCCAGCAGCTTTGTTCGGAGCACAGATACGCAGTATTTT.